These 32 T cell receptor beta chains were all obtained from the same sample, sequenced in a study of T cells after yellow fever vaccination. TCRdb redid the calling of the 5' RACE reads with MiXCR, one entry per CDR3 protein. This sample yields almost 600,000 distinct CDR3 sequences, of which roughly 14% are seen a single time; about 14% belongs to the top ten. Here the sequenced sample was PBMCs, taken on the day of the yellow fever booster vaccination. These receptors all stem from a man in his thirties or forties who received the YFV17D yellow fever vaccine.

The V call is TRBV14, the J call TRBJ1-1; TRBD1 might be the D (6 bases). V gave up 4 bases and J gave up 4 bases, with 13 bases separating them. In germline, CDR1 is SGHDN, CDR2 FVKESK. The CDR3 contains 14 residues. CDR3 nucleotide sequence: TGTGCCAGCAGCCGGAATAACAGGGCCACTGAAGCTTTCTTT. Its protein product is CASSRNNRATEAFF.

The J gene is TRBJ2-3, the V gene TRBV7-3; 7 bases match TRBD2. From germline, CDR1 is SGHTA and CDR2 FQGTGA. The CDR3 consists of 15 residues. J lost 5 bases, V lost 4 bases, and 9 bases had no gene match. CDR3 protein: CASSSTSSVEDTQYF. In DNA form, the CDR3 reads TGTGCCAGCAGCTCGACTAGCAGTGTTGAAGATACGCAGTATTTT.

This chain connects TRBV4-3 to TRBJ1-2; TRBD1 matches 7 bases. Germline values: CDR1 LGHNA, CDR2 YSLEER. Germline trimming cut 1 base from V and 5 bases from J; bases unmatched to any gene: 7. The CDR3 length is 15 residues. The CDR3 DNA sequence: TGCGCCAGCAGCCAAGTGGAGGGACAGCATTATGGCTACACCTTC. Encoded protein: CASSQVEGQHYGYTF.

This clonotype was observed many times. The chain carries TRBV20-1 and TRBJ2-7; D not resolved. V lost 6 bases and J 3 bases, leaving 9 bases between the germline ends. There are 11 residues in the CDR3. Germline-derived CDR1 and CDR2 are DFQATT and SNEGSKA (reference sequence). Here the CDR3 DNA reads TGCAGTGCCTTTTCAGGCTACGAGCAGTACTTC. It specifies CSAFSGYEQYF.

In its sample, this clonotype was seen a few times. The rearrangement uses TRBV7-6 and TRBJ2-2; D is perhaps TRBD2 (7 bases). There are 15 residues in the CDR3. Germline V gives CDR1 SGHVS, CDR2 FNYEAQ. V dropped 5 bases and J dropped 7 bases, with 17 bases sitting between them. The CDR3 loop is CASSPSRGGIGELFF. The CDR3 DNA reads TGTGCCAGCAGCCCCTCCAGGGGAGGGATCGGGGAGCTGTTTTTT.

This clonotype occurred many times. The chain couples TRBV12-3 or TRBV12-4 to TRBJ2-5; D is possibly TRBD1 (6 bases). The CDR3 covers 13 residues. V was shortened by 4 bases and J by 2 bases, with 8 bases between the two germline ends. The CDR3 protein is CASSSQGQETQYF. Here the CDR3 DNA reads TGTGCCAGCAGTTCACAGGGTCAAGAGACCCAGTACTTC.

This clonotype was counted between two and nine times. The chain recombines TRBV7-8 with TRBJ2-7; a weak D match, TRBD1 (5 bases). Germline V gene data show CDR1 as SGHVS and CDR2 as FQNEAQ. V dropped 1 base and J dropped 5 bases, with 9 bases sitting between them. The CDR3 runs 13 residues. CDR3 loop: CASSLGGPNEQYF. In DNA form, the CDR3 reads TGTGCCAGCAGCTTAGGGGGCCCCAACGAGCAGTACTTC.

This sequence joins TRBV7-2 and TRBJ2-1; TRBD2 is a possible D gene (6 bases). The germline V gene has CDR1 SGHTA and CDR2 FQGNSA. This CDR3 comprises 12 residues. The V end was cut by 5 bases, the J end by 14 bases, with 16 bases between. DNA for the CDR3: TGTGCCAGCAGCCCCAATGGACTAAGAGAGTTCTTC. It translates to CASSPNGLREFF. Looking up the rest from reference TRBV7-2 and TRBJ2-1 gives the full variable domain: GAGVSQSPSNKVTEKGKDVELRCDPISGHTALYWYRQSLGQGLEFLIYFQGNSAPDKSGLPSDRFSAERTGGSVSTLTIQRTQQEDSAVYLCASSPNGLREFFGPGTRLTVL.

The chain is built from TRBV9 and TRBJ2-1; 9 nucleotides agree with TRBD1. Germline V gene sequence: CDR1 SGDLS, CDR2 YYNGEE. This CDR3 comprises 15 residues. The V segment lost 0 bases and the J segment 4 bases; nucleotides outside the gene matches: 2. The CDR3 region is CASSVAGTGYNEQFF. In nucleotides, the CDR3 is TGTGCCAGCAGCGTAGCAGGGACAGGGTACAATGAGCAGTTCTTC.

As DNA, the CDR3 is TGCGCCAGCAGCTCCGGGACAGGACCGAACACCGGGGAGCTGTTTTTT. It specifies CASSSGTGPNTGELFF. The genes are TRBV5-1 and TRBJ2-2; TRBD1 matches at 8 bases. The germline gives CDR1 SGHRS, CDR2 YFSETQ. Trimming at V came to 3 bases and at J to 0 bases, leaving 4 bases not matched to a gene. This CDR3 is 16 amino acids long.

Only a few counts were recorded for this clonotype. J is TRBJ2-2 and V is TRBV25-1; 9 bases line up with TRBD2. The ends lost 4 bases at V and 4 bases at J; junction bases unmatched: 10. CDR3 length equals 17 residues. In germline, CDR1 is MGHDK, CDR2 SYGVNS. The CDR3 reads CASSGVAGGLFTGELFF. CDR3 DNA sequence: TGTGCCAGCAGTGGGGTGGCGGGAGGGCTTTTCACCGGGGAGCTGTTTTTT.

This clonotype was detected a few times. The rearrangement uses TRBV29-1 and TRBJ2-7; D perhaps matches TRBD1 (5 bases). The germline V gene has CDR1 SQVTM and CDR2 ANQGSEA. The CDR3 covers 14 residues. Between the trimmed V and J ends, which lost 2 bases and 5 bases, there was a span of 16 bases. CDR3 DNA: TGCAGCGTTGAACTCCCAGGTTTAGGGGACGAGCAGTACTTC. Translated: CSVELPGLGDEQYF.

This clonotype was observed a handful of times. This sequence joins TRBV7-2 and TRBJ2-5; 8 positions agree with TRBD2. The V and J ends lost 4 bases and 3 bases, in that order; junction bases with no gene match: 13. Germline CDR1 SGHTA, CDR2 FQGNSA. This CDR3 spans 17 amino acids. CDR3 region: CASSSLGGRRGEETQYF. CDR3 coding DNA: TGTGCCAGCAGCTCCCTAGGGGGTCGGCGGGGGGAAGAGACCCAGTACTTC.

The CDR3 DNA is TGTGCCAGCAGCTACGGTAGTTTCACCGGGGAGCTGTTTTTT. It is translated as CASSYGSFTGELFF. The chain carries TRBV7-2 and TRBJ2-2; D uncertain. Trimming removed 4 bases at V and 4 bases at J, with 10 bases between. The CDR3 runs to 14 residues. Germline V gene data show CDR1 as SGHTA and CDR2 as FQGNSA. The full variable domain, with the rest looked up from reference TRBV7-2 and TRBJ2-2, is GAGVSQSPSNKVTEKGKDVELRCDPISGHTALYWYRQSLGQGLEFLIYFQGNSAPDKSGLPSDRFSAERTGGSVSTLTIQRTQQEDSAVYLCASSYGSFTGELFFGEGSRLTVL.

This clonotype was counted a few times. The rearrangement links TRBV4-2 to TRBJ2-1; 7 bases align to TRBD2. Germline V lookup: CDR1 LGHNA, CDR2 YNFKEQ. The junction had 10 bases not matched to a gene; V was cut back by 2 bases and J by 6 bases. The CDR3 has 16 amino acids. CDR3 residues: CASSQHLRDYVNEQFF. The DNA for the CDR3 is TGTGCCAGCAGCCAACATCTTCGGGACTACGTCAATGAGCAGTTCTTC.

The chain employs TRBV20-1 and TRBJ2-5; D uncertain. V was pared by 7 bases and J by 1 base, with 10 bases between. In germline, CDR1 is DFQATT, CDR2 SNEGSKA (reference sequence). The CDR3 contains 12 residues. The CDR3 loop is CSVTKFQETQYF. CDR3 in DNA: TGCAGTGTCACCAAGTTCCAAGAGACCCAGTACTTC.

The chain links TRBV7-2 to TRBJ2-2, with D uncertain. Per germline, CDR1 SGHTA and CDR2 FQGNSA. The CDR3 totals 15 residues. V was trimmed by 3 bases and J by 3 bases, leaving 11 bases between them. CDR3 nucleotide sequence: TGTGCCAGCAGCTTGGACCCTACTTACACCGGGGAGCTGTTTTTT. This encodes CASSLDPTYTGELFF.

This clonotype was detected only a few times. The gene calls are TRBV28 and TRBJ2-7; a weak D match, TRBD2 (6 bases). With 10 bases removed from V and 4 bases from J, the gap between germline ends came to 17 bases. The CDR3 is 13 amino acids. Germline V lookup: CDR1 MDHEN, CDR2 SYDVKM. The CDR3 coding sequence is TGTGCCATAACGCGGGCTAGCGCATACGAGCAGTACTTC. Amino acid sequence: CAITRASAYEQYF.

This clonotype was detected a few times. The chain couples TRBV5-1 to TRBJ2-5, with TRBD1 as a possible D gene (6 bases). V was cut by 4 bases and J by 4 bases, with 14 bases left in between. CDR3 length: 14 residues. Germline lookup yields CDR1 SGHRS and CDR2 YFSETQ. The CDR3 here is CASSLQVGAETQYF. The CDR3 nucleotides are TGCGCCAGCAGCCTGCAGGTGGGGGCAGAGACCCAGTACTTC.

This clonotype has a handful of counts. The chain couples TRBV6-1 to TRBJ1-6; 8 bases fit TRBD1. The CDR3 has 14 amino acids. The V and J ends lost 6 bases and 5 bases, in that order; junction bases with no gene match: 3. Germline CDR1 and CDR2: MNHNS and SASEGT. The CDR3 region is CASSSGQDNSPLHF. In nucleotides, the CDR3 is TGTGCCAGCAGCTCGGGACAGGATAATTCACCCCTCCACTTT.

This rearrangement joins TRBV20-1 to TRBJ2-5; no definite D call. The CDR3 totals 11 residues. V was cut by 5 bases and J by 2 bases, with 6 bases left in between. The germline CDR1 and CDR2 sequences are DFQATT and SNEGSKA (reference sequence). For the CDR3, the DNA is TGCAGTGCTGAAAAACAAGAGACCCAGTACTTC. Protein product: CSAEKQETQYF.

This clonotype has more than one count but fewer than ten. The chain combines TRBV10-3 with TRBJ2-5, with 9 bases fitting TRBD1. The germline gives CDR1 ENHRY, CDR2 SYGVKD. Trimming at V came to 4 bases and at J to 5 bases, leaving 5 bases not matched to a gene. This CDR3 is built from 14 residues. CDR3 sequence: CAISGGTGRETQYF. CDR3 nucleotides: TGTGCCATCAGTGGAGGGACAGGGCGCGAGACCCAGTACTTC.

In its sample, this clonotype was seen a few times. The V and J genes are TRBV5-1 and TRBJ1-6, with D hard to call. V was pared by 6 bases and J by 0 bases, with 10 bases between. Germline V gene lookup returns CDR1 SGHRS and CDR2 YFSETQ. This CDR3 comprises 15 residues. The CDR3 loop reads CASTLESSYNSPLHF. DNA for the CDR3: TGCGCCAGCACGCTCGAAAGCTCCTATAATTCACCCCTCCACTTT.

CDR3 sequence reads: CASSQERGLNYGYTF. The CDR3 DNA reads as TGCGCCAGCAGCCAAGAGAGAGGACTTAACTATGGCTACACCTTC. V usage is TRBV4-3 and J usage is TRBJ1-2; unclear D gene. Germline V gene sequence: CDR1 LGHNA, CDR2 YSLEER. Deletions cut 0 bases from V and 1 base from J, with 9 bases between. This CDR3 has 15 residues.

The chain carries TRBV12-3 or TRBV12-4 and TRBJ2-2, with TRBD1 identical over 11 bases. This CDR3 spans 15 amino acids. J lost 4 bases, V lost 4 bases, and 2 bases had no gene match. In nucleotides, the CDR3 is TGTGCCAGCAGTTGGGGGACAGGGGGCACCGGGGAGCTGTTTTTT. Amino acid sequence: CASSWGTGGTGELFF.

This rearrangement joins TRBV20-1 to TRBJ2-3; 8 bases map to TRBD2. The CDR3 sequence is 13 residues long. The germline V gene encodes CDR1 DFQATT and CDR2 SNEGSKA (reference sequence). The chain's CDR3 is CSKPGGTSDTQYF. The CDR3 DNA reads as TGCAGCAAGCCGGGAGGGACATCAGATACGCAGTATTTT.

The rearrangement uses TRBV7-9 and TRBJ1-5; tentatively, D is TRBD1 (5 bases). The CDR3 has 12 amino acids. CDR1 is SEHNR and CDR2 is FQNEAQ in the germline V gene (reference sequence). V lost 7 bases to trimming and J lost 7 bases, with 11 bases between them. In DNA form, the CDR3 reads TGTGCCAGCAACTCCGGGGACCAGCCCCAGCATTTT. It is translated as CASNSGDQPQHF.

This clonotype was observed a handful of times. The chain uses TRBV7-6 and TRBJ2-7; TRBD1 matches at 9 bases. The J segment lost 0 bases and the V segment lost 2 bases, leaving 2 bases of the junction unmatched. The V gene's germline CDR1 is SGHVS and CDR2 FNYEAQ. CDR3 length: 15 residues. The DNA of the CDR3 is TGTGCCAGCAGCTTAAGGGGACAGGGCTCCTACGAGCAGTACTTC. The encoded protein is CASSLRGQGSYEQYF.

The rearrangement uses TRBV3-1 and TRBJ2-3; 15 bases are shared with TRBD2. The CDR3 sequence is 16 residues long. V lost 7 bases to trimming and J lost 0 bases; unmatched junction nucleotides: 2. Per germline, CDR1 LGHDT and CDR2 YNNKEL (reference sequence). CDR3 nucleotides: TGTGCCAGCACCGGGACTAGCGGGGGGAGCACAGATACGCAGTATTTT. The encoded protein is CASTGTSGGSTDTQYF.

This chain joins TRBV10-2 and TRBJ1-5; unclear D gene. V shed 0 bases and J shed 1 base, with 7 bases lying between them. Germline values: CDR1 WSHSY, CDR2 SAAADI. This CDR3 comprises 15 residues. The CDR3: CASSESTVSNQPQHF. The CDR3, as DNA: TGCGCCAGCAGTGAGTCAACAGTCAGCAATCAGCCCCAGCATTTT.

This clonotype was found a few times. This rearrangement joins TRBV12-3 or TRBV12-4 to TRBJ2-7, with 11 bases identical to TRBD2. V was clipped by 5 bases and J by 3 bases; unmatched bases: 6. The CDR3 loop spans 15 amino acids. The CDR3 region is CASSDVAGGNYEQYF. The CDR3 coding sequence is TGTGCCAGCAGTGACGTAGCGGGAGGGAACTACGAGCAGTACTTC.

The V gene is TRBV3-1, the J gene TRBJ2-7; D not resolved. CDR3 length: 11 residues. V dropped 5 bases and J dropped 3 bases, with 5 bases sitting between them. Germline-derived CDR1 and CDR2 are LGHDT and YNNKEL (reference sequence). The CDR3 sequence: CASSDDYEQYF. The DNA for the CDR3 is TGTGCCAGCAGCGATGACTACGAGCAGTACTTC.